This section outlines one TCR beta chain sequence together with its context. The antigen is undetermined. CDR1 and CDR2 (germline): MGHRA, YSYEKL. The CDR3 has 13 amino acids. V was pared by 4 bases and J by 1 base, with 6 bases between. The input for sorted-subset replicate PCRs was about 0.2 ug DNA, 25,000 to 35,000 T cell genomes. Generated by immunoSEQ multiplex PCR, the TCRdb table keeps only in-frame clones and is missing some. The table records over 2 million clones, approximately 95% of them present only once. This sample was taken from a study of shared clonotypes between healthy human individuals. General study points: Sharing across several donors was seen in around 5% of naive CD4 clonotypes.

Positively selected for CCR7, the CD45RO-negative cells used as naive CD8 cells excluded terminally differentiated effector memory CD45RA+ cells. The sequence came from a young man in good health. V gene TRBV4-1 combines with J gene TRBJ2-3; D unresolved. The sample comprised naive CD8+ T cells sorted from blood. The CDR3 DNA is TGCGCCAGCAGCCCCCACCGCACAGATACGCAGTATTTT. Protein: CASSPHRTDTQYF.